These T cell receptor beta chains were read from a single sample in a study of cytomegalovirus exposure and HLA in healthy donors. Some clones are missing from TCRdb's copy, which holds only in-frame ones; the method was immunoSEQ multiplex PCR. The sample yields about 200,000 clones, 75% to 85% seen once. The sample taken for sequencing was PBMCs. The receptor set was obtained from a woman aged 25 to 39 in good health and CMV-seropositive. The CDR3 runs from the conserved cysteine through the conserved F or W. Rows give clone size only sometimes, using once, few, many, or a class for an expanded clone.

size	V	J	CDR3
NA	TRBV25-1	TRBJ1-1	CASSNTGGNTEAFF
NA	TRBV18	TRBJ2-5	CASSLTGPETQYF
NA	TRBV29-1	TRBJ1-1	CSGGQAMNTEAFF
NA	TRBV6-5	TRBJ1-3	CASTWTAGNTIYF
NA	TRBV25-1	TRBJ2-3	CASSDLGRGVRVADTQYF
NA	TRBV11-2	TRBJ2-7	CASSSTSSEQYF
NA	TRBV5-1	TRBJ1-2	CASSLGQADYGYTF
NA	TRBV25-1	TRBJ2-1	CASSFRDKGYNEQFF
NA	TRBV2	TRBJ1-1	CASSRTGIEAFF
NA	TRBV7-8	TRBJ2-7	CASSLPGGVKYEQYF
NA	TRBV5-1	TRBJ2-7	CASSDSSGRLYEQYF
medium-sized	TRBV6-1	TRBJ1-5	CASSATGGGQPQHF
NA	TRBV5-6	TRBJ2-7	CASSSLSGASYEQYF
NA	TRBV5-6	TRBJ1-5	CASSLRTLRDQPQHF